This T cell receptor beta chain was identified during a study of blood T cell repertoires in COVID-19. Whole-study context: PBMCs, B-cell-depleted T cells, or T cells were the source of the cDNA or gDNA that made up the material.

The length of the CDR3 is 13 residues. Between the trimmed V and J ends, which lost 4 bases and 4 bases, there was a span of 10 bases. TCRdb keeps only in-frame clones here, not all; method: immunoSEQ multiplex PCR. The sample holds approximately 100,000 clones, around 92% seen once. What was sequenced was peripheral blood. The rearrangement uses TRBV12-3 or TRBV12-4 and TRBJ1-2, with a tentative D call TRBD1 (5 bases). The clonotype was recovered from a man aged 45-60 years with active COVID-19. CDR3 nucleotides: TGTGCCAGCAGTTCGCGGGGCGGCTATGGCTACACCTTC. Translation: CASSSRGGYGYTF.